The 27 T cell receptor beta chains listed next were all sequenced from one sample in a study of shared clonotypes between healthy human individuals. CD8 cells regarded as naive lacked CD45RO, were positively chosen for CCR7, and omitted terminally differentiated effector memory CD45RA+ cells. Only in-frame clones appear in the TCRdb table, and some are missing; sequencing was by immunoSEQ multiplex PCR. The sample has roughly 570,000 clones, roughly 98% seen once. Sequenced sample: naive CD8+ T cells sorted from blood. The receptors were sampled from a man aged 30 to 39 in good health.

V and J are TRBV6-5 and TRBJ2-3; the D gene could be TRBD1 or TRBD2 (5 bases each). The V gene lost 5 bases and the J gene lost 7 bases, with 10 bases spanning the gap. Per the germline V gene, CDR1 is MNHEY and CDR2 is SVGAGI. The CDR3 has 12 residues. CDR3 bases: TGTGCCAGCAGTGGGGACGGATATACGCAGTATTTT. This translates into CASSGDGYTQYF.

The chain carries TRBV9 and TRBJ2-1; 9 nucleotides match TRBD2. Germline CDR1 reads SGDLS; CDR2 reads YYNGEE. The CDR3 loop spans 15 amino acids. J lost 0 bases, V lost 3 bases, and 1 base had no gene match. The CDR3 loop reads CASSDSGGSYNEQFF. CDR3 coding DNA: TGTGCCAGCAGCGATAGCGGGGGCTCCTACAATGAGCAGTTCTTC.

The V call is TRBV21-1, the J call TRBJ2-1; the table's D call, TRBD2, was not checked against the DNA. TRBV21-1 is recorded as a pseudogene. There are 20 residues in the CDR3. The CDR3 coding sequence is TGTGCCAGCAGCAAGTTACGGGGGTCAGGGCCGCTGAGCTCCTACAATGAGCAGTTCTTC. It yields the protein CASSKLRGSGPLSSYNEQFF.

Concerning this clone: At one end the junction does not follow the germline gene, possibly because of a read error. The V call is TRBV7-7, the J call TRBJ1-4; TRBD1 matches at 9 bases. Germline V gives CDR1 SSHAT, CDR2 FNYEAQ (reference sequence). There are 20 residues in the CDR3. CDR3 sequence: CASSLATDRGPIKTNEKLFF. The CDR3 coding sequence is TGTGCTAGCAGCTTAGCTACGGACAGGGGCCCCATCAAAACTAATGAAAAACTGTTTTTT.

This rearrangement joins TRBV27 to TRBJ2-7; tentative D call: TRBD1 (6 bases). CDR1 MNHEY and CDR2 SMNVEV come from the germline V gene (reference sequence). V lost 7 bases and J lost 2, with 12 bases in between. This CDR3 region has 13 residues. The CDR3 loop is CASKGGQAYEQYF. CDR3 in DNA: TGTGCCAGCAAAGGGGGACAAGCCTACGAGCAGTACTTC.

The chain links TRBV14 to TRBJ2-7; D gene unclear. Trimming took off 3 bases at V and 0 bases at J, with 9 bases between the two ends. Per germline, CDR1 SGHDN and CDR2 FVKESK. The CDR3 consists of 14 residues. CDR3 sequence: CASSHHFDSYEQYF. CDR3 DNA sequence: TGTGCCAGCAGCCATCACTTCGACTCCTACGAGCAGTACTTC. Full variable domain (remainder filled in from reference TRBV14 and TRBJ2-7): EAGVTQFPSHSVIEKGQTVTLRCDPISGHDNLYWYRRVMGKEIKFLLHFVKESKQDESGMPNNRFLAERTGGTYSTLKVQPAELEDSGVYFCASSHHFDSYEQYFGPGTRLTVT.

The chain has TRBV27 and TRBJ2-3; D remains unclear. The CDR3 runs to 15 residues. V dropped 2 bases and J dropped 0 bases, with 9 bases sitting between them. The germline V gene has CDR1 MNHEY and CDR2 SMNVEV (reference sequence). The CDR3 DNA reads TGTGCCAGCAGTTTAGGTGTGACTAGCACAGATACGCAGTATTTT. Protein product: CASSLGVTSTDTQYF.

This chain uses TRBV15 with TRBJ2-7; tentatively, D is TRBD1 or TRBD2 (5 bases each). CDR1 and CDR2 from the germline V gene are LNHNV and YYDKDF (reference sequence). The CDR3 extends over 13 amino acids. The V gene lost 1 base and the J gene lost 5 bases, with 9 bases spanning the gap. CDR3 sequence reads: CATSRARGHEQYF. The CDR3 nucleotides read TGTGCCACCAGCAGAGCCCGGGGCCACGAGCAGTACTTC.

This chain uses TRBV30 with TRBJ1-1; D gene uncertain. CDR1 is GTSNPN, CDR2 SVGIG, per germline (reference sequence). The ends were cut back, 0 bases at V and 5 bases at J, with 10 bases in the middle. The CDR3 sequence is 13 residues long. The CDR3 spells CAWSVRGRTEAFF. DNA for the CDR3: TGTGCCTGGAGTGTACGGGGTAGGACTGAAGCTTTCTTT.

A single count supports this clone. The V gene is TRBV7-2, the J gene TRBJ1-1; tentatively, D is TRBD1 (5 bases). CDR1 and CDR2 (germline): SGHTA, FQGNSA. The CDR3 has 15 amino acids. Trimming shortened V by 3 bases and J by 3 bases, and 14 bases separated the two germline ends. The CDR3 nucleotides read TGTGCCAGCAGCTTGAGCTCAGGGTATCACACTGAAGCTTTCTTT. Its protein product is CASSLSSGYHTEAFF. Variable domain in full (rest from reference TRBV7-2 and TRBJ1-1): GAGVSQSPSNKVTEKGKDVELRCDPISGHTALYWYRQSLGQGLEFLIYFQGNSAPDKSGLPSDRFSAERTGGSVSTLTIQRTQQEDSAVYLCASSLSSGYHTEAFFGQGTRLTVV.

V is TRBV5-6 and J is TRBJ2-7, with a tentative D call TRBD1 (5 bases). V dropped 0 bases and J dropped 2 bases, with 18 bases sitting between them. CDR1 is SGHDT, CDR2 YYEEEE, per germline. This CDR3 spans 17 amino acids. This chain's CDR3 is CASSLGTNWVATYEQYF. In nucleotides, the CDR3 is TGTGCCAGCAGCTTGGGGACAAACTGGGTGGCCACCTACGAGCAGTACTTC.

The chain uses TRBV27 and TRBJ2-7; a possible D gene is TRBD2 (6 bases). Looked up from germline, CDR1 is MNHEY and CDR2 is SMNVEV (reference sequence). CDR3 length: 17 amino acids. Trimming took 4 bases from V and 0 from J, leaving 19 bases between them. Written as DNA, the CDR3 is TGTGCCAGCAGTTCCCTAAAAAGCGGGCTAAGCTCCTACGAGCAGTACTTC. Translation gives CASSSLKSGLSSYEQYF.

This chain joins TRBV6-5 and TRBJ2-7, with 7 bases lining up with TRBD1. The CDR3 is 14 residues long. From germline, CDR1 is MNHEY and CDR2 SVGAGI. The junction had 6 bases not matched to a gene; V was cut back by 6 bases and J by 1 base. The CDR3 nucleotides are TGTGCCAGCAGCGGACAGGTGGGGTCCTACGAGCAGTACTTC. Translating gives CASSGQVGSYEQYF.

The chain uses TRBV5-6 and TRBJ2-7; D is unclear. The length of the CDR3 is 14 residues. The V and J ends lost 1 base and 4 bases respectively, with 12 bases between them. Germline CDR1 reads SGHDT; CDR2 reads YYEEEE. The CDR3 loop is CASSLLRESYEQYF. Written as DNA, the CDR3 is TGTGCCAGCAGCTTGTTGCGTGAGTCTTACGAGCAGTACTTC.

The chain has TRBV19 and TRBJ2-1; D might be TRBD1 (5 bases). This CDR3 region has 15 residues. Germline lookup yields CDR1 LNHDA and CDR2 SQIVND (reference sequence). The V gene lost 1 base and the J gene lost 8 bases, with 15 bases spanning the gap. CDR3 DNA: TGTGCCAGTAGTATAGGGGGAAGGACCAGGGATGAGCAGTTCTTC. Protein product: CASSIGGRTRDEQFF.

The chain uses TRBV6-5 and TRBJ2-3; 10 bases line up with TRBD2. Unmatched junction bases numbered 5, after V lost 8 bases and J lost 6 bases. The CDR3 runs 13 residues. Looked up from germline, CDR1 is MNHEY and CDR2 is SVGAGI. The CDR3 reads CASGTSATDTQYF. The DNA for the CDR3 is TGTGCCAGCGGGACTAGCGCCACGGATACGCAGTATTTT.

The chain uses TRBV9 and TRBJ2-3; 8 nucleotides align to TRBD2. This CDR3 region has 14 residues. Germline V lookup: CDR1 SGDLS, CDR2 YYNGEE. With 3 bases clipped from V and 3 bases from J, the junction kept 3 bases outside the gene matches. In DNA, the CDR3 is TGTGCCAGCAGCGCCGGACTAGCTACAGATACGCAGTATTTT. Its protein is CASSAGLATDTQYF.

V gene TRBV30 combines with J gene TRBJ2-3, with TRBD2 identical over 10 bases. The CDR3 is 15 residues long. Germline CDR1 reads GTSNPN; CDR2 reads SVGIG (reference sequence). Trimming cost V 4 bases and J 1 base; bases outside gene matches: 5. CDR3 sequence reads: CAWTMGTSGTDTQYF. CDR3 nucleotide sequence: TGTGCCTGGACGATGGGGACTAGCGGCACAGATACGCAGTATTTT.

The genes are TRBV25-1 and TRBJ1-5; 8 bases align to TRBD1. The length of the CDR3 is 14 residues. Trimming removed 8 bases from V and 6 bases from J; junction bases left unmatched: 9. Germline V lookup: CDR1 MGHDK, CDR2 SYGVNS. The CDR3 loop is CASGHGTGTQPQHF. The DNA for the CDR3 is TGTGCCAGCGGCCACGGGACAGGTACTCAGCCCCAGCATTTT.

This CDR3 reads CASSSSTDYEQYF. The CDR3 coding sequence is TGTGCCAGCAGCTCATCGACAGACTACGAGCAGTACTTC. The J gene is TRBJ2-7, the V gene TRBV7-6; D is possibly TRBD1 (5 bases). This CDR3 has 13 amino acids. Germline values: CDR1 SGHVS, CDR2 FNYEAQ. The germline V and J ends were trimmed by 4 bases and 3 bases, with 10 bases remaining between them. Together with reference TRBV7-6 and TRBJ2-7, the CDR3 gives the full variable domain: GAGVSQSPRYKVTKRGQDVALRCDPISGHVSLYWYRQALGQGPEFLTYFNYEAQQDKSGLPNDRFSAERPEGSISTLTIQRTEQRDSAMYRCASSSSTDYEQYFGPGTRLTVT.

V is TRBV9 and J is TRBJ2-1; the D is unclear. The CDR3 runs to 12 residues. Trimming pared 7 bases from V and 0 bases from J, leaving 5 bases between. Germline V CDR1 and CDR2: SGDLS, YYNGEE. CDR3 coding DNA: TGTGCCAGCTCCCGCTCCTACAATGAGCAGTTCTTC. Translated, it gives CASSRSYNEQFF.

The V call is TRBV7-9, the J call TRBJ1-2, with unresolved D. This CDR3 region has 15 residues. V lost 5 bases and J 2 bases, leaving 15 bases between the germline ends. Per germline, CDR1 SEHNR and CDR2 FQNEAQ (reference sequence). The CDR3 spells CASSNSVLGNYGYTF. In DNA form, the CDR3 reads TGTGCCAGCAGCAACTCTGTATTGGGGAACTATGGCTACACCTTC.

The V call is TRBV29-1, the J call TRBJ2-7; D is possibly TRBD1 (6 bases). Germline V gene data show CDR1 as SQVTM and CDR2 as ANQGSEA. The V end was cut by 6 bases, the J end by 3 bases, with 12 bases between. The CDR3 spans 12 residues. The CDR3 coding sequence is TGCAGCGTCGCAGGGGACGGCTACGAGCAGTACTTC. Translation: CSVAGDGYEQYF.

The chain joins TRBV5-6 to TRBJ1-5, with D unresolved. The germline V and J ends were trimmed by 4 bases and 5 bases, with 13 bases remaining between them. The CDR3 has 14 amino acids. Germline loops: CDR1 SGHDT, CDR2 YYEEEE. The CDR3 sequence: CASSETPNYQPQHF. CDR3 coding DNA: TGTGCCAGCAGCGAGACCCCCAATTATCAGCCCCAGCATTTT. The full variable domain, with the rest looked up from reference TRBV5-6 and TRBJ1-5, is DAGVTQSPTHLIKTRGQQVTLRCSPKSGHDTVSWYQQALGQGPQFIFQYYEEEERQRGNFPDRFSGHQFPNYSSELNVNALLLGDSALYLCASSETPNYQPQHFGDGTRLSIL.

The V call is TRBV10-3, the J call TRBJ2-5; D is perhaps TRBD2 (5 bases). Germline CDR1 ENHRY, CDR2 SYGVKD. The CDR3 is 16 residues long. V was pared by 10 bases and J by 1 base, with 22 bases between. The CDR3, as DNA: TGTGCCACACAGCCTGCGCCGGCCGGGGTCCAAGAGACCCAGTACTTC. Protein: CATQPAPAGVQETQYF.

Worth noting for this clone: Other nucleotide sequences in the sample specify the same CDR3. This sequence joins TRBV27 and TRBJ2-7, with D uncertain. V was pared by 5 bases and J by 2 bases, with 7 bases between. Looked up from germline, CDR1 is MNHEY and CDR2 is SMNVEV (reference sequence). The CDR3 loop spans 12 amino acids. The CDR3 region has the DNA TGTGCCAGCAGTCCCGGACCCTACGAGCAGTACTTC. Amino acids: CASSPGPYEQYF.

V gene TRBV11-3 combines with J gene TRBJ2-7; D not resolved. Germline V lookup: CDR1 SGHNT, CDR2 YENEEA. The V end was cut by 1 base, the J end by 3 bases, with 7 bases between. This CDR3 has 13 amino acids. The CDR3 loop reads CASSLAPNYEQYF. The CDR3 coding sequence is TGTGCCAGCAGCTTAGCCCCAAACTACGAGCAGTACTTC.